A selection of T cell receptor beta chains follows, all from one sample in a study of OX40 agonist ivuxolimab in advanced cancers. Only in-frame clones appear in the TCRdb table, and some are missing; sequencing was by immunoSEQ multiplex PCR. The sample lists 60,000 to 65,000 clones; about 88% were seen once. Sample: CD4+ or CD8+ T cells sorted from blood, taken in a trial of the OX40 agonist ivuxolimab. The receptors come from an adult with an advanced solid tumor such as melanoma, head and neck, liver or kidney cancer. CDR3s include the opening cysteine and the closing phenylalanine or tryptophan. The order of the fields is clone size, V gene, D gene, J gene, CDR3 DNA, CDR3 protein. A D gene is named only where the DNA matches it firmly. Part of the rows lack a size; the others show once, few, many or a class for expanded clones.

>NA|TRBV14|NA|TRBJ2-2
TGTGCCAGCAGCCAAGATGGTACGGGCGGGGAGCTGTTTTTT
CASSQDGTGGELFF
>NA|TRBV5-1|TRBD1|TRBJ2-7
TGCGCCAGCAGCTGGACAGGGGGCTCCGGGGAGCAGTACTTC
CASSWTGGSGEQYF
>NA|TRBV27|NA|TRBJ1-5
TGTGCCAGCAGCTCTCGGGCAGTCGGCAATCAGCCCCAGCATTTT
CASSSRAVGNQPQHF
>NA|TRBV14|NA|TRBJ1-3
TGTGCCAGCAGCCAGCTCGACACTGGAAACACCATATATTTT
CASSQLDTGNTIYF
>medium-sized|TRBV27|NA|TRBJ1-5
TGTGCCAGCAGTGGGGGGGCCAATCAGCCCCAGCATTTT
CASSGGANQPQHF
>NA|TRBV5-1|NA|TRBJ2-3
TGCGCCAGCAGCTTATGGCAGGGGTCGACAGATACGCAGTATTTT
CASSLWQGSTDTQYF
>NA|TRBV6-1|NA|TRBJ1-4
TGTGCCAGCAGTGAAATCGGTACTAATGAAAAACTGTTTTTT
CASSEIGTNEKLFF
>NA|TRBV5-4|NA|TRBJ2-4
TGTGCCAGCAGCAACGGACGGTTGGGGGAAAACATTCAGTACTTC
CASSNGRLGENIQYF
>few|TRBV5-1|NA|TRBJ1-1
TGCGCCAGCAGCTTGGAGGAGATTGGGGCTGAAGCTTTCTTT
CASSLEEIGAEAFF
>NA|TRBV1|NA|TRBJ1-2
TGCACCAGCAGCCACACGTGGGCAGGGACCTATGGCTACACCTTC
CTSSHTWAGTYGYTF
>NA|TRBV27|NA|TRBJ2-7
TGTGCCAGCAGTTTCTCAGGGGCCTACGAGCAGTACTTC
CASSFSGAYEQYF
>NA|TRBV29-1|NA|TRBJ1-2
TGCAGCGTTGAAGGGGGACGTTTTGGCTATGGCTACACCTTC
CSVEGGRFGYGYTF
>NA|TRBV14|NA|TRBJ2-2
TGTGCCAGCAGAAAAAGGGGATCCTACACCGGGGAGCTGTTTTTT
CASRKRGSYTGELFF
>NA|TRBV10-2|NA|TRBJ2-7
TGCGCCAGCAGCCCCGGGACGGCTTCCTACGAGCAGTACTTC
CASSPGTASYEQYF
>NA|TRBV27|NA|TRBJ1-4
TGTGCCAGCAGTTGGGGTGGTGAAAAACTGTTTTTT
CASSWGGEKLFF
>NA|TRBV6-6|NA|TRBJ2-7
TGTGCCAGCAGTTACTCCGGGCACTACGAGCAGTACTTC
CASSYSGHYEQYF
>NA|TRBV7-6|TRBD2|TRBJ2-3
TGTGCCAGCAGCTCTCGGGAGGCGGGGACAGATACGCAGTATTTT
CASSSREAGTDTQYF
>once|TRBV9|TRBD1|TRBJ2-3
TGTGCCAGCAGCCCTGGGACAGGGGCAGATACGCAGTATTTT
CASSPGTGADTQYF
>once|TRBV9|NA|TRBJ2-7
TGTGCCAGCAGCGTAAGGGACGGAGTTTACGAGCAGTACTTC
CASSVRDGVYEQYF
>NA|TRBV7-6|NA|TRBJ2-7
TGTGCCAGCAGCTTTTCCGGGACCCAATCCTACGAGCAGTACTTC
CASSFSGTQSYEQYF
>few|TRBV4-1|TRBD2|TRBJ2-5
TGCGCCAGCAGCCAAACTAGCGGGGCGGCCCAGTACTTC
CASSQTSGAAQYF
>NA|TRBV19|TRBD2|TRBJ2-1
TGTGCCAGTAGTGTTGACCCTAGCGGGAGGTTCGTTAATGAGCAGTTCTTC
CASSVDPSGRFVNEQFF
>once|TRBV19|NA|TRBJ2-1
TGTGCCAGTAGTATAGCTACGAGGGGTCATGGCCATGAGCAGTTCTTC
CASSIATRGHGHEQFF
>NA|TRBV7-2|TRBD1|TRBJ2-5
TGTGCCAGCACCGTGGACAGGGGGTGGACCCAGTACTTC
CASTVDRGWTQYF
>NA|TRBV27|NA|TRBJ2-1
TGTGCCAGCAGTTCCGGGACGTTCCCTTACAATGAGCAGTTCTTC
CASSSGTFPYNEQFF
>NA|TRBV2|TRBD1|TRBJ1-4
TGTGCCAGCGCCTTGCACGGGACAGGGGGCGGAACTAATGAAAAACTGTTTTTT
CASALHGTGGGTNEKLFF
>NA|TRBV15|NA|TRBJ1-1
TGTGCCACCAGCTCCCTTTTGACGGTGATGGGCACTGAAGCTTTCTTT
CATSSLLTVMGTEAFF
>NA|TRBV4-1|NA|TRBJ2-7
TGCGCCAGCAGCCAAGACTATGACGAGCAGTACTTC
CASSQDYDEQYF
>NA|TRBV7-9|NA|TRBJ1-2
TGTGCCAGCAGCCCCGGACAGCGCCTCAACTATGGCTACACCTTC
CASSPGQRLNYGYTF
>NA|TRBV27|NA|TRBJ2-3
TGTGCCAGCAGTACTAGCATAACAGATACGCAGTATTTT
CASSTSITDTQYF
>NA|TRBV27|NA|TRBJ1-5
TGTGCCAGCAGTTTATTCAGGGAACCTAATCAGCCCCAGCATTTT
CASSLFREPNQPQHF
>NA|TRBV18|NA|TRBJ1-2
TGTGCCAGCTCACCACCGTCGGGTAGCGGCTATGGCTACACCTTC
CASSPPSGSGYGYTF
>NA|TRBV5-1|NA|TRBJ1-2
TGCGCCAGCAGTAATCCCGGGATCCGCTATGGCTACACCTTC
CASSNPGIRYGYTF
>NA|TRBV27|NA|TRBJ1-5
TGTGCCAGCAGTTACCAGGCAGCTCAGCCCCAGCATTTT
CASSYQAAQPQHF
>NA|TRBV7-9|NA|TRBJ1-1
TGTGCCAGCAGCTTAGGGGTAGGAAAGAACACTGAAGCTTTCTTT
CASSLGVGKNTEAFF
>NA|TRBV6-5|TRBD1|TRBJ1-2
TGTGCCAGCAGGGACGACAGGGAGTATGGCTACACCTTC
CASRDDREYGYTF
>NA|TRBV7-6|TRBD1|TRBJ1-1
TGTGCCAGCAGCTTAGCGGGACAGGGGAACACTGAAGCTTTCTTT
CASSLAGQGNTEAFF
>NA|TRBV13|NA|TRBJ2-2
TGTGCCAGCAGCGGCCCGGGCGGGGAGCTGTTTTTT
CASSGPGGELFF
>NA|TRBV11-2|NA|TRBJ2-7
TGTGCCAGCAGCTTAGATCCCAGCGGCTACGAGCAGTACTTC
CASSLDPSGYEQYF
>NA|TRBV27|TRBD1|TRBJ1-2
TGTGCCAGCCGACCTGGGCGGGGACAGGGATATGGCTACACCTTC
CASRPGRGQGYGYTF
>once|TRBV27|TRBD1|TRBJ2-7
TGTGCCAGCAGTTACATCGCCGGGACAGTCCCCTACGAGCAGTACTTC
CASSYIAGTVPYEQYF
>NA|TRBV27|NA|TRBJ2-3
TGTGCCAGCAGTTATGGGACAGATACGCAGTATTTT
CASSYGTDTQYF
>NA|TRBV27|NA|TRBJ2-3
TGTGCCAGCAGTTTAGAAGTGGCAACCACAGATACGCAGTATTTT
CASSLEVATTDTQYF
>NA|TRBV6-5|NA|TRBJ1-6
TGTGCCAGCAGTTATGGGCAGGGAATTTTTAGTTCACCCCTCCACTTT
CASSYGQGIFSSPLHF
>few|TRBV30|NA|TRBJ1-2
TGTGCCTGGAGTGACGGGGGGTTAGCTAACTATGGCTACACCTTC
CAWSDGGLANYGYTF
>NA|TRBV5-1|NA|TRBJ2-3
TGCGCCAGCAGCTGGGTGGGGGGAGATACGCAGTATTTT
CASSWVGGDTQYF
>NA|TRBV7-8|NA|TRBJ2-7
TGTGCCAGCAGTCTTGTCAGGGGCGACGAGCAGTACTTC
CASSLVRGDEQYF
>few|TRBV6-4|NA|TRBJ2-2
TGTGCCAGCAGGGACAGATCTGGGGAGCTGTTTTTT
CASRDRSGELFF
>NA|TRBV4-2|NA|TRBJ2-1
TGTGCCAGCAGCCAAGTCGGTAAAGGGGTGTATGAGCAGTTCTTC
CASSQVGKGVYEQFF